A selection of T cell receptor beta chains follows, all from one sample in a study of blood T cell repertoires in COVID-19. Assay: immunoSEQ multiplex PCR; the TCRdb copy retains only in-frame clones and omits some. The sample shows 150,000 to 200,000 clones, about 82% of them seen only once. The specimen sequenced was peripheral blood. Receptor source: a woman in her twenties or thirties with acute or convalescent COVID-19. Each CDR3 is given with its conserved first and last residue. The order of the fields is V gene, clone size, D gene, J gene, CDR3 DNA, CDR3 protein. The D gene is left open where the match is weak. Where a row states a size, it is once, few, many or the class of an expanded clone; other rows omit it.

v_call: TRBV7-9
clone_size: .
d_call: TRBD1
j_call: TRBJ2-7
cdr3_nt: TGTGCCAGCAGCCCAAACTCAGGGGGCAGATCGGACGAGCAGTACTTC
cdr3_aa: CASSPNSGGRSDEQYF

v_call: TRBV4-2
clone_size: .
d_call: TRBD1
j_call: TRBJ1-4
cdr3_nt: TGTGCCAGCAGCCAGGCTACAGGGGACGAAAAACTGTTTTTT
cdr3_aa: CASSQATGDEKLFF

v_call: TRBV6-1
clone_size: once
d_call: TRBD1
j_call: TRBJ1-5
cdr3_nt: TGTGCCAGCAGTGACGACAGGGGAAATCAGCCCCAGCATTTT
cdr3_aa: CASSDDRGNQPQHF

v_call: TRBV10-3
clone_size: .
d_call: TRBD1
j_call: TRBJ2-7
cdr3_nt: TGTGCCATCAGAGGACAGGGCTACGAGCAGTACTTC
cdr3_aa: CAIRGQGYEQYF

v_call: TRBV9
clone_size: .
d_call: TRBD2
j_call: TRBJ2-7
cdr3_nt: TGTGCCAGCAGCTTCCAAGCGGGAGCAAGGGACGAGCAGTACTTC
cdr3_aa: CASSFQAGARDEQYF

v_call: TRBV19
clone_size: once
d_call: .
j_call: TRBJ2-1
cdr3_nt: TGTGCCAGTAAGGGGCTAATGAACGGGAATGAGCAGTTCTTC
cdr3_aa: CASKGLMNGNEQFF

v_call: TRBV19
clone_size: .
d_call: TRBD1
j_call: TRBJ1-2
cdr3_nt: TGTGCCAGTAGCCTTCTAAGGACAGGGAGCTATGGCTACACCTTC
cdr3_aa: CASSLLRTGSYGYTF

v_call: TRBV3-1/TRBV3-2
clone_size: .
d_call: .
j_call: TRBJ2-4
cdr3_nt: TGTGCCAGCAGCCTATCACAGTTAGCCAAAAACATTCAGTACTTC
cdr3_aa: CASSLSQLAKNIQYF

v_call: TRBV5-1
clone_size: .
d_call: TRBD1
j_call: TRBJ1-5
cdr3_nt: TGCGCCAGCAGCTTGGATGGACAGGGGAATCAGCCCCAGCATTTT
cdr3_aa: CASSLDGQGNQPQHF

v_call: TRBV16
clone_size: .
d_call: TRBD1
j_call: TRBJ1-2
cdr3_nt: TGTGCCAGCAGCCAAATGGCCGGGACAGGGGTCATGCCGAGGGGCTACACCTTC
cdr3_aa: CASSQMAGTGVMPRGYTF

v_call: TRBV5-1
clone_size: .
d_call: .
j_call: TRBJ2-2
cdr3_nt: .
cdr3_aa: CASSLAARRAGELFF

v_call: TRBV5-1
clone_size: once
d_call: .
j_call: TRBJ2-2
cdr3_nt: TGCGCCAGCAGGGGGGCAGTCAACACCGGGGAGCTGTTTTTT
cdr3_aa: CASRGAVNTGELFF

v_call: TRBV3-1/TRBV3-2
clone_size: .
d_call: .
j_call: TRBJ1-3
cdr3_nt: TGTGCCAGCAGCCAAGAGGGGGGGATGTCTGGAAACACCATATATTTT
cdr3_aa: CASSQEGGMSGNTIYF

v_call: TRBV7-3
clone_size: .
d_call: .
j_call: TRBJ2-2
cdr3_nt: TGTGCCAGCAGCATGTCCGGGGGGAACACCGGGGAGCTGTTTTTT
cdr3_aa: CASSMSGGNTGELFF

v_call: TRBV6-5
clone_size: .
d_call: .
j_call: TRBJ2-2
cdr3_nt: TGTGCCAGCAGTTTAGAGGGGGGGACCGGGGAGCTGTTTTTT
cdr3_aa: CASSLEGGTGELFF

v_call: TRBV19
clone_size: .
d_call: .
j_call: TRBJ1-5
cdr3_nt: TGTGCCAGTAGTATGGGGAGCCCCCGTCAGCCCCAGCATTTT
cdr3_aa: CASSMGSPRQPQHF

v_call: TRBV24-1
clone_size: few
d_call: TRBD1
j_call: TRBJ2-7
cdr3_nt: TGTGCCACCAGTGAGCCGGACAGGGCCTACGAGCAGTACTTC
cdr3_aa: CATSEPDRAYEQYF

v_call: TRBV10-3
clone_size: .
d_call: TRBD2
j_call: TRBJ2-7
cdr3_nt: TGTGCCATACCGGGGGGGGCCGATCCCTCCGAGCAGTACTTC
cdr3_aa: CAIPGGADPSEQYF

v_call: TRBV2
clone_size: .
d_call: TRBD1
j_call: TRBJ1-2
cdr3_nt: TGTGCCAGCAGTGAAGCCCCGACAGGGGCCTTGGGCTATGGCTACACCTTC
cdr3_aa: CASSEAPTGALGYGYTF

v_call: TRBV19
clone_size: .
d_call: .
j_call: TRBJ2-5
cdr3_nt: TGTGCCAGTAGTGGGAGGACAGGAGGGCAAGAGACCCAGTACTTC
cdr3_aa: CASSGRTGGQETQYF

v_call: TRBV5-1
clone_size: .
d_call: TRBD2
j_call: TRBJ2-1
cdr3_nt: TGCGCCAGCAGCCGAAGGATGATCGGCCCGGGGGGGCAGTTCTTC
cdr3_aa: CASSRRMIGPGGQFF

v_call: TRBV6-5
clone_size: .
d_call: TRBD1
j_call: TRBJ1-1
cdr3_nt: TGTGCCAGCAGTTCCCTCCGGACAGGGTTGAACACTGAAGCTTTCTTT
cdr3_aa: CASSSLRTGLNTEAFF

v_call: TRBV11-2
clone_size: .
d_call: .
j_call: TRBJ1-3
cdr3_nt: TGTGCCAGTGCCCAAGGGGCTGGAAACACCATATATTTT
cdr3_aa: CASAQGAGNTIYF

v_call: TRBV12-3/TRBV12-4
clone_size: few
d_call: .
j_call: TRBJ2-7
cdr3_nt: TGTGCCAGCAGGGAAGGGACTGGCGACGAGCAGTACTTC
cdr3_aa: CASREGTGDEQYF

v_call: TRBV11-3
clone_size: .
d_call: TRBD1
j_call: TRBJ2-2
cdr3_nt: TGTGCCAGCAGCATTGGGACAGGGAACGGCGGGGAGCTGTTTTTT
cdr3_aa: CASSIGTGNGGELFF

v_call: TRBV15
clone_size: few
d_call: .
j_call: TRBJ1-1
cdr3_nt: TGTGCCACCAGCGGCTGGCTTCCGCGAGGCACTGAAGCTTTCTTT
cdr3_aa: CATSGWLPRGTEAFF

v_call: TRBV7-2
clone_size: .
d_call: TRBD1
j_call: TRBJ1-5
cdr3_nt: TGTGCCAGCAGCTGGACAGGGGGCAATCAGCCCCAGCATTTT
cdr3_aa: CASSWTGGNQPQHF

v_call: TRBV5-7
clone_size: .
d_call: TRBD1
j_call: TRBJ2-7
cdr3_nt: TGTGCCAGCAGCCTCGATTTCGGGACAGGGACCCACGAGCAGTACTTC
cdr3_aa: CASSLDFGTGTHEQYF

v_call: TRBV19
clone_size: .
d_call: .
j_call: TRBJ2-1
cdr3_nt: TGTGCCAGTAGTATTAGTTTACTGAACAATGAGCAGTTCTTC
cdr3_aa: CASSISLLNNEQFF

v_call: TRBV19
clone_size: .
d_call: TRBD1
j_call: TRBJ2-7
cdr3_nt: TGTGCCAGTAGTATCGGGGCAGGGGGCTACGAGCAGTACTTC
cdr3_aa: CASSIGAGGYEQYF

v_call: TRBV24-1
clone_size: once
d_call: .
j_call: TRBJ1-2
cdr3_nt: TGTGCCACCAGTGACCCAGGCTATGGCTACACCTTC
cdr3_aa: CATSDPGYGYTF

v_call: TRBV4-3
clone_size: .
d_call: .
j_call: TRBJ2-3
cdr3_nt: TGCGCCAGCAGCCAAGGGGCGGGGATCCGGGCAGATACGCAGTATTTT
cdr3_aa: CASSQGAGIRADTQYF

v_call: TRBV7-3
clone_size: .
d_call: .
j_call: TRBJ2-1
cdr3_nt: TGTGCCAGCAGCTTAACGAGGGCATTTTACAATGAGCAGTTCTTC
cdr3_aa: CASSLTRAFYNEQFF

v_call: TRBV24-1
clone_size: .
d_call: .
j_call: TRBJ1-2
cdr3_nt: TGTGCCACCAGTCCGCCCGGAGCTAACTATGGCTACACCTTC
cdr3_aa: CATSPPGANYGYTF

v_call: TRBV6-5
clone_size: .
d_call: TRBD1
j_call: TRBJ1-2
cdr3_nt: TGTGCCAGCACCAAAGGCAGGGGGGAGGTTGGCTACACCTTC
cdr3_aa: CASTKGRGEVGYTF

v_call: TRBV6-6
clone_size: .
d_call: .
j_call: TRBJ1-3
cdr3_nt: TGTGCCAGCAGTTTTGACAGCGTCTCTGGAAACACCATATATTTT
cdr3_aa: CASSFDSVSGNTIYF